Given below is one T cell receptor (beta chain) in context. The sample comes from a study of graft-versus-host responses after intestinal transplantation. The repertoire was sequenced with immunoSEQ multiplex PCR; TCRdb's copy has only in-frame clones and lacks some. The table includes around 20,000 clones, roughly 92% detected once. The V end lost 0 bases, the J end lost 4 bases, and 11 bases lay between the germline ends. The germline gives CDR1 SGHNT, CDR2 YYREEE (reference sequence). CDR3 size: 14 residues. The receptor comes from a human patient who received an intestinal transplant, so some T cells may come from the graft donor. This chain links TRBV5-4 with TRBJ2-7; D is possibly TRBD1 (6 bases). This specimen consisted of PBMCs, obtained roughly 39 weeks after intestinal transplant. The CDR3: CASSLGDRSYEQYF. CDR3 DNA sequence: TGTGCCAGCAGCTTGGGAGACAGGTCATACGAGCAGTACTTC.